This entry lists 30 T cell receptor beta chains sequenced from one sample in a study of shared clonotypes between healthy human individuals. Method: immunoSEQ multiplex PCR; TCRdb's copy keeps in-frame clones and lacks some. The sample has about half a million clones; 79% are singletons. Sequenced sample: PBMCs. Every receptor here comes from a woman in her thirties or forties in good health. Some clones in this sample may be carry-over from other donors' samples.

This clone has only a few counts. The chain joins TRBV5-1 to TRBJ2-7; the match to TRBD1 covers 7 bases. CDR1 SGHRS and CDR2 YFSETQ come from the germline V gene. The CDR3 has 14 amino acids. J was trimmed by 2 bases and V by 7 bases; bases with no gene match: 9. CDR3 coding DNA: TGCGCCAGCTCCCTAAATGGACAGGCCTACGAGCAGTACTTC. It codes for CASSLNGQAYEQYF.

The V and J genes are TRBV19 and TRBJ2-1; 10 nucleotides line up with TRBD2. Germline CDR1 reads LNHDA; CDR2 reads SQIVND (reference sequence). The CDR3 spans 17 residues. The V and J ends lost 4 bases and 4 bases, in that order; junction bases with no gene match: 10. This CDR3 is CASSRVARTSGYNEQFF. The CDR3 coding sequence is TGTGCCAGTAGTAGGGTAGCCAGGACTAGCGGTTACAATGAGCAGTTCTTC.

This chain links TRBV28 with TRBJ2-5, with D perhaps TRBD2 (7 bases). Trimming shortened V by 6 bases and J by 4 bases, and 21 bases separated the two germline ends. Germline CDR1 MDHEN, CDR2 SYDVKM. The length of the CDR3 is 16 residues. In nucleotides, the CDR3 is TGTGCCAGCAGACCTTCCGGGGGGCTTCCAGGAGAGACCCAGTACTTC. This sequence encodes CASRPSGGLPGETQYF.

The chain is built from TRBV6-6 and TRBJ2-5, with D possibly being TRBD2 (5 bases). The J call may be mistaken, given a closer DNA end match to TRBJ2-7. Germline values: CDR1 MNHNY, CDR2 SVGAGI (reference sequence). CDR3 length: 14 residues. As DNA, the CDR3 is TGTGCCAGCTTAGCGTCCCAAAGCTCCTACGAGCAGTACTTC. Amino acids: CASLASQSSYEQYF.

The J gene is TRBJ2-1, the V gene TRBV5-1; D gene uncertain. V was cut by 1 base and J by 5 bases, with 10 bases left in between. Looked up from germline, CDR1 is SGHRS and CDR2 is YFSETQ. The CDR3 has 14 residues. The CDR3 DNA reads TGCGCCAGCAGCTTGTTTGGGTGGGACAATGAGCAGTTCTTC. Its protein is CASSLFGWDNEQFF.

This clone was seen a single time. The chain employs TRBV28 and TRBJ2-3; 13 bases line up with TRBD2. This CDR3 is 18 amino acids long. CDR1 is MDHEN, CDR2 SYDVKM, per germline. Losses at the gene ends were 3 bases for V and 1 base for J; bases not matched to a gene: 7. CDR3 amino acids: CASSLWTSGSGGTDTQYF. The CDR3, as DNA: TGTGCCAGCAGTTTGTGGACTAGCGGGAGCGGCGGCACAGATACGCAGTATTTT.

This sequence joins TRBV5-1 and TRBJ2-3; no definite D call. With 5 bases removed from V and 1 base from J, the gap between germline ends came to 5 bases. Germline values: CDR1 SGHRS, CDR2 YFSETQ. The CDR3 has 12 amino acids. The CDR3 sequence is CASSRGTDTQYF. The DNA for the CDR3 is TGCGCCAGCAGTAGGGGCACAGATACGCAGTATTTT.

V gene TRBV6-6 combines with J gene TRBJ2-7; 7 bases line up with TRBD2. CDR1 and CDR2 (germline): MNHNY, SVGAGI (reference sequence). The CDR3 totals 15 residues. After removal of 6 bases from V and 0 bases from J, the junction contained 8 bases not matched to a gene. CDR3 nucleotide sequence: TGTGCCAGCAGAAGGGGACTACTCTCCTCCTACGAGCAGTACTTC. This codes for CASRRGLLSSYEQYF.

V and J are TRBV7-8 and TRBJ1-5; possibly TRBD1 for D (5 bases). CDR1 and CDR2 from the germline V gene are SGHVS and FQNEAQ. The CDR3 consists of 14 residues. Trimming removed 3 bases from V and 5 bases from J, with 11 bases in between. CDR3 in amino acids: CASSFMQGDQPQHF. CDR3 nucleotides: TGTGCCAGCAGCTTCATGCAGGGAGATCAGCCCCAGCATTTT. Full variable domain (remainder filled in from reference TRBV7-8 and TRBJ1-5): GAGVSQSPRYKVAKRGQDVALRCDPISGHVSLFWYQQALGQGPEFLTYFQNEAQLDKSGLPSDRFFAERPEGSVSTLKIQRTQQEDSAVYLCASSFMQGDQPQHFGDGTRLSIL.

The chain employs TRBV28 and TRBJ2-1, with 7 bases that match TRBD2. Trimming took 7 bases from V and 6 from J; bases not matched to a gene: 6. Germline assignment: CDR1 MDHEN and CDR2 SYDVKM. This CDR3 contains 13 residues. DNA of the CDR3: TGTGCCAGCACCGCGACTAGCCCCAATGAGCAGTTCTTC. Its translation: CASTATSPNEQFF.

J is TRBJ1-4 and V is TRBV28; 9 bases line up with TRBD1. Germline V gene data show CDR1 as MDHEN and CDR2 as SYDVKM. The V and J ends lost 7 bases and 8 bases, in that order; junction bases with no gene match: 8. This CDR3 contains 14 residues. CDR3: CASTPGTGREKLFF. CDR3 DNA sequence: TGTGCCAGCACCCCCGGGACAGGGAGAGAAAAACTGTTTTTT.

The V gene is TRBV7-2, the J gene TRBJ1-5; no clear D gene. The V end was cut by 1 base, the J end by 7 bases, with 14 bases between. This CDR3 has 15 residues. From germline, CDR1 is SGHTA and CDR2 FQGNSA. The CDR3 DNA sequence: TGTGCCAGCAGCTTAGAGGCCATTTTAGGACAGCCCCAGCATTTT. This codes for CASSLEAILGQPQHF. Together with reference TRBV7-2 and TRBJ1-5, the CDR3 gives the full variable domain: GAGVSQSPSNKVTEKGKDVELRCDPISGHTALYWYRQSLGQGLEFLIYFQGNSAPDKSGLPSDRFSAERTGGSVSTLTIQRTQQEDSAVYLCASSLEAILGQPQHFGDGTRLSIL.

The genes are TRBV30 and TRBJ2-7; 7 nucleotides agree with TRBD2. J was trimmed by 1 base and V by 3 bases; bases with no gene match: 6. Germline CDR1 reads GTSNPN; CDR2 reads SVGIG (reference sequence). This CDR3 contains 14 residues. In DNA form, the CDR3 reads TGTGCCTGGAGCCCTAGCGGAAGTTCCTACGAGCAGTACTTC. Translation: CAWSPSGSSYEQYF.

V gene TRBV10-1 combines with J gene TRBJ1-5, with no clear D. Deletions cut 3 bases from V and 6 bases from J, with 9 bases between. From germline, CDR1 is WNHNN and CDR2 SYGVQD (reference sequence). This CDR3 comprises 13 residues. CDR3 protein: CASSESPGQPQHF. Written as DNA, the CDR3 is TGCGCCAGCAGTGAATCCCCGGGTCAGCCCCAGCATTTT.

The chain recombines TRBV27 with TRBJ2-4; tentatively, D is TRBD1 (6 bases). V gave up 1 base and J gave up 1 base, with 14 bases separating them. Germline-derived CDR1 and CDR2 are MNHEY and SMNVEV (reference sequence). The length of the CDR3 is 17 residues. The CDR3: CASSLFDRRWAKNIQYF. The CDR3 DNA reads TGTGCCAGCAGTTTATTTGACAGGCGATGGGCCAAAAACATTCAGTACTTC.

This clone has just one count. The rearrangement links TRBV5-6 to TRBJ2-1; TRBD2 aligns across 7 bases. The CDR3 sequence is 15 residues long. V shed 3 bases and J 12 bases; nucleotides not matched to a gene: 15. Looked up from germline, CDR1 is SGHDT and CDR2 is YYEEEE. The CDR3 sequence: CASSSLNGLEGGQFF. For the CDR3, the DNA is TGTGCCAGCAGCTCATTAAACGGACTAGAAGGTGGGCAGTTCTTC.

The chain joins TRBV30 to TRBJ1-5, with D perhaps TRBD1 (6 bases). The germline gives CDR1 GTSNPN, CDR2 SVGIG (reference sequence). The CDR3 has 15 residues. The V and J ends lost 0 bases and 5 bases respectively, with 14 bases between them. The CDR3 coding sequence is TGTGCCTGGAGTGTACGGGGGGCGCGGGATCAGCCCCAGCATTTT. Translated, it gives CAWSVRGARDQPQHF.

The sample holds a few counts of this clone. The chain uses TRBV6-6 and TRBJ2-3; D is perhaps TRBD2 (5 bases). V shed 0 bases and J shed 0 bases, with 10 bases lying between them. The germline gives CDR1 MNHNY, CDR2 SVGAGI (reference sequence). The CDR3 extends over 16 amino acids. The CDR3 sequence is CASSYSRESSTDTQYF. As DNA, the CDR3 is TGTGCCAGCAGTTACTCGAGGGAATCTAGCACAGATACGCAGTATTTT.

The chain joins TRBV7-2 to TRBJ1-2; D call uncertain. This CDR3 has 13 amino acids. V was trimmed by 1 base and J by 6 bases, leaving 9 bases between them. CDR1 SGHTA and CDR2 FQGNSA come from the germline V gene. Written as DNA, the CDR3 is TGTGCCAGCAGCTTAGTGTCTACGGATGGCTACACCTTC. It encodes CASSLVSTDGYTF. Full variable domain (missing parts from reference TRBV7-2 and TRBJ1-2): GAGVSQSPSNKVTEKGKDVELRCDPISGHTALYWYRQSLGQGLEFLIYFQGNSAPDKSGLPSDRFSAERTGGSVSTLTIQRTQQEDSAVYLCASSLVSTDGYTFGSGTRLTVV.

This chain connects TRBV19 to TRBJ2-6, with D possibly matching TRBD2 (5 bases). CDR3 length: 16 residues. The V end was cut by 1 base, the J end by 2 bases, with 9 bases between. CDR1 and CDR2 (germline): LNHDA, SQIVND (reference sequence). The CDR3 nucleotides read TGTGCCAGTAGTATAGGTCCCGGGACTGGGGCCAACGTCCTGACTTTC. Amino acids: CASSIGPGTGANVLTF.

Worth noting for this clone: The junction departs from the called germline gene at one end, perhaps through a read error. As DNA, the CDR3 is TGTGCCAGCAGCTTGGACGGGAACTCTGAAGCTTTCTTT. The encoded protein is CASSLDGNSEAFF. The J gene is TRBJ1-1, the V gene TRBV5-4; D ambiguous. Germline CDR1 is SGHNT and CDR2 is YYREEE (reference sequence). The CDR3 has 13 residues. Based on the CDR3 plus reference TRBV5-4 and TRBJ1-1, the full variable domain is ETGVTQSPTHLIKTRGQQVTLRCSSQSGHNTVSWYQQALGQGPQFIFQYYREEENGRGNFPPRFSGLQFPNYSSELNVNALELDDSALYLCASSLDGNSEAFFGQGTRLTVV.

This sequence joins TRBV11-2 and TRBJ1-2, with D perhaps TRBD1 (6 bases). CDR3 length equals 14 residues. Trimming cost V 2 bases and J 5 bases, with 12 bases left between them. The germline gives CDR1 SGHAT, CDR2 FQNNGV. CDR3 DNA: TGTGCCAGCAGCTTACTGGGGGGCGGGTATGGCTACACCTTC. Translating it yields CASSLLGGGYGYTF.

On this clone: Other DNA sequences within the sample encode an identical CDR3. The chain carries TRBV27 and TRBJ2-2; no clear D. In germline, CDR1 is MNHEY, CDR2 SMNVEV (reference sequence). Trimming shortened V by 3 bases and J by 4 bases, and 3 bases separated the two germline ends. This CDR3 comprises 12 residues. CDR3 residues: CASSFSTGELFF. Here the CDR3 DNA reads TGTGCCAGCAGTTTCTCCACCGGGGAGCTGTTTTTT.

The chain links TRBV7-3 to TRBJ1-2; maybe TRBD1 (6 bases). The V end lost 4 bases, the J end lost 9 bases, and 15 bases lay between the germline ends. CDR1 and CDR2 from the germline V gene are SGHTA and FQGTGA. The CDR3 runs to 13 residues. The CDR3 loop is CASSSGQSGRYTF. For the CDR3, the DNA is TGTGCCAGCAGCTCTGGACAGAGCGGCCGCTACACCTTC.

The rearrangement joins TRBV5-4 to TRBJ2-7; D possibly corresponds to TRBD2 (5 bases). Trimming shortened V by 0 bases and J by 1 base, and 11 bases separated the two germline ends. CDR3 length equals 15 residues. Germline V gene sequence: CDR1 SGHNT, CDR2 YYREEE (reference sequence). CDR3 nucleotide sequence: TGTGCCAGCAGCTTGGGCCGGGGAGTATCCTACGAGCAGTACTTC. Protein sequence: CASSLGRGVSYEQYF.

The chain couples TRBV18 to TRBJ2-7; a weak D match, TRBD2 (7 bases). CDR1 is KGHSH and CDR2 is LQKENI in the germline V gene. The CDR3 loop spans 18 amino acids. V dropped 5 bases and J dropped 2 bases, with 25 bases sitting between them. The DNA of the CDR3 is TGTGCCAGCTCATCGACCGAGAGTGGGGGGGCCCCCACCTACGAGCAGTACTTC. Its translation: CASSSTESGGAPTYEQYF. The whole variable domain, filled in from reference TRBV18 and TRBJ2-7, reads NAGVMQNPRHLVRRRGQEARLRCSPMKGHSHVYWYRQLPEEGLKFMVYLQKENIIDESGMPKERFSAEFPKEGPSILRIQQVVRGDSAAYFCASSSTESGGAPTYEQYFGPGTRLTVT.

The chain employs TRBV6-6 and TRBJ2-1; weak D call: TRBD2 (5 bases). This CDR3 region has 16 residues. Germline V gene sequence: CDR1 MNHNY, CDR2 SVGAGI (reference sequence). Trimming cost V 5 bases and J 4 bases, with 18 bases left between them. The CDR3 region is CASSPGVGSWYNEQFF. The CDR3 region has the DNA TGTGCCAGCAGTCCCGGCGTGGGGAGTTGGTACAATGAGCAGTTCTTC.

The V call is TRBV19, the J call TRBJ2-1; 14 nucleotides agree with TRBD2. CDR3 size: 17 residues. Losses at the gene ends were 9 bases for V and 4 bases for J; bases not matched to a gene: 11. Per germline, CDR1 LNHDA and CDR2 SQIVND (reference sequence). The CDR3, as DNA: TGTGCCAGCACACCAACCGGGACTAGCGGGAGATACAATGAGCAGTTCTTC. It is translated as CASTPTGTSGRYNEQFF.

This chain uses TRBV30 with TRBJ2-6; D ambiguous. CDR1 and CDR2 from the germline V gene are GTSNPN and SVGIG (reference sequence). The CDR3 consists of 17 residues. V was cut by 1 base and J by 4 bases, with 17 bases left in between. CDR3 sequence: CAWSAPSSGSGANVLTF. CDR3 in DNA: TGTGCCTGGAGTGCCCCCTCTTCCGGGTCAGGGGCCAACGTCCTGACTTTC.

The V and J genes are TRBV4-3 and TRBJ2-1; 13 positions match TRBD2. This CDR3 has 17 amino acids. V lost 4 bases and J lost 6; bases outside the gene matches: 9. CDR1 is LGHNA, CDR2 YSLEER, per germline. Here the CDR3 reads CASSRRLAGGAINEQFF. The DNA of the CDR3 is TGCGCCAGCAGCCGGAGACTAGCGGGAGGTGCTATCAATGAGCAGTTCTTC.